Listed below are T cell receptor beta chains from one sample, sequenced in a study of OX40 agonist ivuxolimab in advanced cancers. Sequenced by immunoSEQ multiplex PCR; TCRdb stores in-frame clones only, minus some. The sample yields about 60,000 clones, about 88% seen once. Sequences were derived from CD4+ or CD8+ T cells sorted from blood, sampled in a trial of the OX40 agonist ivuxolimab. Receptor source: an adult with an advanced solid tumor such as melanoma, head and neck, liver or kidney cancer. Both conserved end residues are part of each CDR3. The order of the fields is J gene, V gene, clone size, CDR3 protein. Only some rows state a clone size, as once, few, many or a class for expanded clones.

>TRBJ1-1|TRBV10-1|.
CASSVGLSTEAFF
>TRBJ1-2|TRBV5-4|.
CASSLQGDYGYTF
>TRBJ2-5|TRBV18|.
CASSPRQGTQETQYF
>TRBJ2-7|TRBV7-2|.
CASSTQTRSHEQYF
>TRBJ2-5|TRBV7-2|.
CASSDRGRREETQYF
>TRBJ2-5|TRBV2|.
CASSEYGTGQETQYF
>TRBJ2-5|TRBV10-3|.
CAISLSGRETQYF
>TRBJ2-5|TRBV4-3|.
CASSQDEGGQETQYF
>TRBJ2-1|TRBV18|.
CASSPRQGGNEQFF
>TRBJ1-1|TRBV14|few
CASSRWGVGNTEAFF